Below are 16 T cell receptor beta chains sequenced from a single sample in a study of blood T cells in healthy people across ages. A second PCR of roughly 6 to 12 cycles used a sample-barcoded 5' primer and a J-beta primer mix. TCRdb reprocessed the 5' RACE reads via MiXCR and lists one record per CDR3 protein. The table records around 1.5 million distinct CDR3 sequences, about 31% of them present only once. Sequenced sample: blood. The receptors here all came from a woman younger than 45 in good health.

Notes on this clonotype: A single base separates this from a much larger clone, so it may be a read error. This chain links TRBV5-5 with TRBJ2-5, with D hard to call. The DNA end favors TRBJ2-7, so the J call may be wrong. CDR3 length: 11 amino acids. The germline gives CDR1 SGHKS, CDR2 YYEKEE (reference sequence). Here the CDR3 reads CASRSSGEQYF. In DNA form, the CDR3 reads TGTGCCAGCAGGAGTAGTGGCGAGCAGTACTTC.

The rearrangement uses TRBV27 and TRBJ1-1; the D is unclear. Germline CDR1 is MNHEY and CDR2 is SMNVEV (reference sequence). This CDR3 has 16 residues. V lost 3 bases and J lost 0, with 14 bases in between. CDR3 in amino acids: CASSLNGVRVNTEAFF. CDR3 coding DNA: TGTGCCAGCAGTTTGAATGGTGTGCGGGTGAACACTGAAGCTTTCTTT.

The chain joins TRBV20-1 to TRBJ2-5; D is uncertain. The J call may be wrong; the DNA end is better matched by TRBJ2-7. The germline gives CDR1 DFQATT, CDR2 SNEGSKA (reference sequence). CDR3 length: 12 residues. This CDR3 reads CSALGKLDEQYF. The CDR3 DNA is TGCAGTGCTTTGGGGAAATTGGACGAGCAGTACTTC.

In its sample, this clonotype was seen once. One end of the junction is discordant with germline, which a read error may explain. The chain joins TRBV3-1 to TRBJ2-1, with a possible D match to TRBD1 (6 bases). This CDR3 comprises 14 residues. Per the germline V gene, CDR1 is LGHDT and CDR2 is YNNKEL (reference sequence). The CDR3 spells CANSRTEGYNEQFF. The CDR3, as DNA: TGTGCCAACAGCCGGACAGAGGGCTACAATGAGCAGTTCTTC.

This clonotype turned up a few times. This sequence joins TRBV10-3 and TRBJ2-5, with 7 bases lining up with TRBD1. CDR1 and CDR2 from the germline V gene are ENHRY and SYGVKD. CDR3 length: 13 amino acids. The junction had 5 bases not matched to a gene; V was cut back by 10 bases and J by 0 bases. Written as DNA, the CDR3 is TGTGCCACCGGGACAGCAAACCAAGAGACCCAGTACTTC. Translated: CATGTANQETQYF.

The CDR3 DNA follows: TGTGCCAGCAGTTCCATTGGGAGTTACTCCTACGAGCAGTTCTTC. Translated, it gives CASSSIGSYSYEQFF. This chain uses TRBV6-5 with TRBJ2-1; maybe TRBD2 (5 bases). The CDR3 is 15 amino acids. V lost 4 bases and J lost 10, with 20 bases in between. Germline lookup yields CDR1 MNHEY and CDR2 SVGAGI.

In this sample, this clonotype turned up a few times. The V call is TRBV5-5, the J call TRBJ2-1; D is undetermined. V lost 1 base to trimming and J lost 0 bases, with 11 bases between them. CDR1 SGHKS and CDR2 YYEKEE come from the germline V gene (reference sequence). The CDR3 contains 16 residues. This chain's CDR3 is CASSLWPDPSYNEQFF. The CDR3 bases are TGTGCCAGCAGCTTGTGGCCAGACCCCTCCTACAATGAGCAGTTCTTC.

This clonotype was observed a few times. At one of its ends the junction is not consistent with the germline gene, which may arise from a read error. This chain uses TRBV20-1 with TRBJ2-1; 14 nucleotides match TRBD2. Germline V CDR1 and CDR2: DFQATT, SNEGSKA (reference sequence). The CDR3 is 17 residues long. CDR3 nucleotides: TGCATTGCTAGAGGGGGACTAGCGGGAGAGTTCTACAATGAGCAGTTCTTC. Its translation: CIARGGLAGEFYNEQFF.

CDR3 loop: CASSPGSAQGYGYTF. The CDR3 DNA is TGTGCCAGCTCACCGGGATCGGCCCAGGGCTATGGCTACACCTTC. V gene TRBV18 combines with J gene TRBJ1-2; the D gene is possibly TRBD1 (5 bases). This CDR3 contains 15 residues. Trimming took 3 bases from V and 4 from J, leaving 15 bases between them. In germline, CDR1 is KGHSH, CDR2 LQKENI.

This clonotype was detected a few times. This chain uses TRBV5-1 with TRBJ2-1, with D maybe TRBD2 (6 bases). Trimming cost V 3 bases and J 2 bases, with 15 bases left between them. The CDR3 loop spans 16 amino acids. Germline V lookup: CDR1 SGHRS, CDR2 YFSETQ. Written as DNA, the CDR3 is TGCGCCAGCAGCTACCGTAGCGGTGTTCCCTACAATGAGCAGTTCTTC. The encoded protein is CASSYRSGVPYNEQFF.

The chain has TRBV7-9 and TRBJ2-1, with 14 bases aligning to TRBD2. Germline-derived CDR1 and CDR2 are SEHNR and FQNEAQ (reference sequence). Trimming removed 3 bases from V and 5 bases from J; junction bases left unmatched: 6. The CDR3 runs 17 residues. The CDR3 loop reads CASSFRLAGGIHNEQFF. CDR3 sequence (DNA): TGTGCCAGCAGCTTCCGACTAGCGGGAGGGATCCACAATGAGCAGTTCTTC.

This clonotype was counted at least ten times. This chain connects TRBV7-9 to TRBJ2-7; the D gene is possibly TRBD2 (6 bases). Germline-derived CDR1 and CDR2 are SEHNR and FQNEAQ (reference sequence). Trimming cost V 6 bases and J 6 bases, with 12 bases left between them. The CDR3 is 12 residues long. CDR3 nucleotides: TGTGCCAGCAGTTTACTAGCTGGCGAGCAGTACTTC. This encodes CASSLLAGEQYF.

The V call is TRBV12-3 or TRBV12-4, the J call TRBJ2-5; TRBD2 aligns across 7 bases. The CDR3 spans 15 residues. V gave up 3 bases and J gave up 2 bases; unmatched junction bases: 6. In nucleotides, the CDR3 is TGTGCCAGCAGTTTTATGGGACTAATTCAAGAGACCCAGTACTTC. This translates into CASSFMGLIQETQYF.

V and J are TRBV20-1 and TRBJ2-7, with D maybe TRBD1 (5 bases). The germline V and J ends were trimmed by 4 bases and 2 bases, with 12 bases remaining between them. The CDR3 totals 13 residues. From germline, CDR1 is DFQATT and CDR2 SNEGSKA (reference sequence). The CDR3, as DNA: TGCAGTGCTAAGACAGTCTCCCCCTACGAGCAGTACTTC. This translates into CSAKTVSPYEQYF.

Note on this clonotype: An end of the junction differs from the germline gene, which may be a read error. The chain joins TRBV4-1 to TRBJ2-7; D perhaps matches TRBD2 (7 bases). The CDR3 extends over 16 amino acids. CDR1 MGHRA and CDR2 YSYEKL come from the germline V gene. CDR3 sequence: CTSSSTSRGGPYEQYF. Here the CDR3 DNA reads TGCACCAGCAGCTCTACAAGTAGGGGGGGCCCCTACGAGCAGTACTTC.

This clonotype was observed a few times. This chain connects TRBV9 to TRBJ2-1; weak D call: TRBD2 (6 bases). The CDR3 loop spans 13 amino acids. Germline values: CDR1 SGDLS, CDR2 YYNGEE. Trimming shortened V by 4 bases and J by 12 bases, and 17 bases separated the two germline ends. CDR3: CASSTTSGTPQFF. The CDR3 coding sequence is TGTGCCAGCAGCACGACTTCCGGGACTCCGCAGTTCTTC.